These T cell receptor beta chains were read from a single sample in a study of shared clonotypes between healthy human individuals. This table comes from immunoSEQ multiplex PCR, and its TCRdb copy is limited to in-frame clones, with some not included. The data show around 2.1 million clones, with more than 90% seen just once and approximately 0.13% held by the top ten. Sequenced: naive CD4+ T cells sorted from blood. Every receptor here comes from a man between 18 and 35 years old in good health. Both conserved end residues are part of each CDR3. Fields, in order: clone size, J gene, V gene, D gene, CDR3 protein, CDR3 DNA. D genes are given only for firm matches. Clone size is given for some rows only: seen once, a few or many times, or a class if the clone is expanded.

NA | TRBJ2-5 | TRBV6-6 | NA | CASSSSSKETQYF | TGTGCCAGCAGCTCTTCTAGTAAGGAGACCCAGTACTTC
NA | TRBJ1-1 | TRBV19 | TRBD1 | CASFHRTGDTEAFF | TGTGCCAGTTTCCACCGGACAGGAGACACTGAAGCTTTCTTT
NA | TRBJ1-4 | TRBV6-6 | NA | CASKVGGEKLFF | TGTGCCAGCAAGGTCGGGGGTGAAAAACTGTTTTTT
NA | TRBJ1-6 | TRBV10-3 | NA | CAISETGTNNSPLHF | TGTGCCATCAGTGAAACCGGGACAAATAATTCACCCCTCCACTTT
NA | TRBJ1-3 | TRBV28 | NA | CASSLRGSGNTIYF | TGTGCCAGCAGCCTCCGAGGATCTGGAAACACCATATATTTT
NA | TRBJ1-2 | TRBV5-4 | TRBD1 | CASSDRGGYTF | TGTGCCAGCAGCGACAGGGGCGGCTACACCTTC
once | TRBJ2-1 | TRBV10-3 | TRBD2 | CAISDKGLAGRDEQFF | TGTGCCATCAGTGATAAGGGACTAGCGGGAAGGGATGAGCAGTTCTTC
NA | TRBJ1-1 | TRBV5-1 | NA | CASSFRDNTEAFF | TGCGCCAGCAGCTTCCGGGACAACACTGAAGCTTTCTTT
NA | TRBJ1-5 | TRBV2 | NA | CASSLDTFSNQPQHF | TGTGCCAGCAGTTTAGACACCTTCAGCAATCAGCCCCAGCATTTT
NA | TRBJ1-1 | TRBV10-2 | NA | CASSERRTEAFF | TGCGCCAGCAGTGAAAGGCGGACTGAAGCTTTCTTT
NA | TRBJ2-7 | TRBV6-1 | TRBD2 | CASWGGVAGEGEQYF | TGTGCCAGCTGGGGGGGCGTAGCGGGAGAAGGCGAGCAGTACTTC
NA | TRBJ2-1 | TRBV5-1 | TRBD1 | CASSLGGTGEAEQFF | TGCGCCAGCAGCTTGGGAGGGACAGGGGAGGCTGAGCAGTTCTTC
NA | TRBJ2-5 | TRBV10-3 | NA | CAIRHTSLQETQYF | TGTGCCATCCGCCACACCAGCCTCCAAGAGACCCAGTACTTC